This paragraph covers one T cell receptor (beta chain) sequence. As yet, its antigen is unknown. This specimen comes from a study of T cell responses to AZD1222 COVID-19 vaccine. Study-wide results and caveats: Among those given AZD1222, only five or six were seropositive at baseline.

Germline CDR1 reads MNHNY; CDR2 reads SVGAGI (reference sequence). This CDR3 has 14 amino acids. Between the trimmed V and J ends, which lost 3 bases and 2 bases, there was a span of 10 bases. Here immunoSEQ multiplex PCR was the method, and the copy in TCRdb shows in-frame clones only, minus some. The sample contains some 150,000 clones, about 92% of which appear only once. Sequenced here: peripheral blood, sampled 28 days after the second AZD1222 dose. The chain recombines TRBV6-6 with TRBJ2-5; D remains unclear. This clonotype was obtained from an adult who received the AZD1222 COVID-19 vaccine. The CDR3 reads CASSYRRFQETQYF. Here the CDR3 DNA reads TGTGCCAGCAGTTATCGACGCTTTCAAGAGACCCAGTACTTC.